These T cell receptor beta chains were read from a single sample in a study of a mutant IDH1 vaccine in newly diagnosed glioma. No antigen has been identified for these receptors. Profiled with immunoSEQ multiplex PCR; TCRdb holds only in-frame clones, not every one. The sample holds 30,000 to 40,000 clones, around 83% seen once. The sequencing used PBMCs, collected from a glioma patient whose treatment included an IDH1 peptide vaccine. These receptors originate from a man aged 25-45 years with glioma. The CDR3 runs from the conserved cysteine through the conserved F or W. A D gene is named only where the DNA matches it firmly. The size of a clone is reported for some rows only, either as once, few or many, or as a class for expanded clones.

J gene,clone size,V gene,D gene,CDR3 protein,CDR3 DNA
TRBJ2-1,-,TRBV13,-,CASSLQGPAYNEQFF,TGTGCCAGCAGCCTACAGGGACCAGCCTACAATGAGCAGTTCTTC
TRBJ2-7,-,TRBV7-9,-,CASSSTFGGSYEQYF,TGTGCCAGCAGCTCTACATTCGGGGGATCCTACGAGCAGTACTTC
TRBJ2-1,few,TRBV2,TRBD2,CASSEASSGGAAEQFF,TGTGCCAGCAGTGAAGCGTCTAGCGGGGGGGCCGCGGAGCAGTTCTTC
TRBJ1-2,-,TRBV5-6,TRBD1,CASSRGTGEALYGYTF,TGTGCCAGCAGCCGGGGGACAGGGGAGGCCCTCTATGGCTACACCTTC
TRBJ2-2,-,TRBV19,-,CASNIGRENTGELFF,TGTGCCAGTAACATTGGGCGGGAAAACACCGGGGAGCTGTTTTTT
TRBJ1-6,-,TRBV7-9,TRBD1,CASSVEGQGYNSPLHF,TGTGCCAGCAGCGTAGAGGGACAGGGGTATAATTCACCCCTCCACTTT
TRBJ2-1,-,TRBV5-4,TRBD2,CASSSAGLAGADEQFF,TGTGCCAGCAGCTCTGCGGGACTAGCGGGGGCAGATGAGCAGTTCTTC
TRBJ1-4,-,TRBV30,-,CAWSGNPGGTNEKLFF,TGTGCCTGGAGTGGAAACCCGGGGGGGACTAATGAAAAACTGTTTTTT
TRBJ2-3,-,TRBV29-1,-,CSVEDREGSDTQYF,TGCAGCGTTGAAGATCGCGAGGGGTCAGATACGCAGTATTTT
TRBJ1-1,-,TRBV30,TRBD1,CAWFDRGNTEAFF,TGTGCCTGGTTTGACAGGGGGAACACTGAAGCTTTCTTT
TRBJ1-2,-,TRBV25-1,-,CASSDPSGHMGYTF,TGTGCCAGCAGTGATCCCTCGGGGCATATGGGCTACACCTTC
TRBJ2-7,-,TRBV7-6,-,CASSPRDQSSYEQYF,TGTGCCAGCAGCCCCAGGGACCAGAGCTCCTACGAGCAGTACTTC
TRBJ2-1,-,TRBV4-1,-,CASSLAGNEQFF,TGCGCCAGCAGCCTGGCGGGGAATGAGCAGTTCTTC
TRBJ1-3,-,TRBV29-1,-,CSVEMIRANTIYF,TGCAGCGTTGAGATGATCAGGGCTAACACCATATATTTT
TRBJ2-7,-,TRBV4-3,-,CASSQGSDAYEQYF,TGCGCCAGCAGCCAAGGGTCCGATGCCTACGAGCAGTACTTC
TRBJ1-1,-,TRBV23-1,-,CARQGGILGGTEAFF,TGCGCCAGGCAAGGGGGAATTCTAGGGGGCACTGAAGCTTTCTTT
TRBJ1-5,-,TRBV21-1,-,CASSKALRGERDQPQHF,TGTGCCAGCAGCAAAGCGCTCAGGGGAGAAAGGGATCAGCCCCAGCATTTT
TRBJ2-4,-,TRBV28,-,CASSLIGSRNIQYF,TGTGCCAGCAGTTTAATAGGGAGCAGGAACATTCAGTACTTC
TRBJ2-3,-,TRBV10-2,TRBD1,CASSDRQGEDTQYF,TGCGCCAGCAGTGACAGACAGGGAGAAGATACGCAGTATTTT
TRBJ1-4,-,TRBV6-6,-,CASRARGANEKLFF,TGTGCCAGCAGAGCCCGGGGGGCTAATGAAAAACTGTTTTTT
TRBJ1-3,-,TRBV5-1,-,CASSLGPNPSSSGNTIYF,TGCGCCAGCAGCTTGGGGCCCAACCCAAGCTCCTCTGGAAACACCATATATTTT
TRBJ2-2,-,TRBV5-4,TRBD1,CASSFQGASGELFF,TGTGCCAGCAGCTTTCAGGGGGCCTCCGGGGAGCTGTTTTTT
TRBJ1-1,-,TRBV2,TRBD1,CASSGPDREITEAFF,TGTGCCAGCAGTGGCCCCGACAGGGAGATCACTGAAGCTTTCTTT
TRBJ1-2,-,TRBV7-8,TRBD1,CASSSPGQGTYGYTF,TGTGCCAGCAGCTCGCCGGGACAGGGGACCTATGGCTACACCTTC
TRBJ2-7,-,TRBV7-2,TRBD1,CASSLDRDRGSPYEQYF,TGTGCCAGCAGCTTAGACCGGGACAGGGGGTCCCCCTACGAGCAGTACTTC
TRBJ2-5,-,TRBV11-1,-,CASSEQIDKGETQYF,TGTGCCAGCAGCGAACAAATAGACAAAGGAGAGACCCAGTACTTC
TRBJ2-7,-,TRBV27,-,CASTFHGGPPGEQYF,TGTGCCAGCACTTTCCACGGGGGCCCTCCGGGGGAGCAGTACTTC
TRBJ1-3,-,TRBV9,-,CASSVGGGSGNTIYF,TGTGCCAGCAGCGTGGGCGGAGGATCTGGAAACACCATATATTTT
TRBJ1-5,-,TRBV2,TRBD1,CASSRTGETVRDQPQHF,TGTGCCAGCAGCCGGACAGGGGAGACTGTACGAGATCAGCCCCAGCATTTT
TRBJ2-2,-,TRBV6-6,-,CASLTPEGTGELFF,TGTGCCAGCCTTACCCCGGAAGGCACCGGGGAGCTGTTTTTT
TRBJ1-1,-,TRBV6-5,-,CASSYAGANTEAFF,TGTGCCAGCAGTTACGCAGGGGCCAACACTGAAGCTTTCTTT
TRBJ2-3,-,TRBV20-1,-,CSANTDTQYF,TGCAGTGCTAACACAGATACGCAGTATTTT
TRBJ1-2,-,TRBV7-2,TRBD1,CASSRTGGNYGYTF,TGTGCCAGCAGCCGGACAGGGGGCAACTATGGCTACACCTTC
TRBJ1-1,-,TRBV5-4,TRBD1,CASSQPGQGMNTEAFF,TGTGCCAGCAGCCAGCCGGGACAGGGGATGAACACTGAAGCTTTCTTT
TRBJ1-3,-,TRBV5-6,TRBD1,CASRDKGQGNTIYF,TGTGCCAGCAGAGATAAGGGACAGGGAAACACCATATATTTT
TRBJ2-1,-,TRBV5-5,TRBD2,CASRRSGGAVQVEFF,TGTGCCAGCAGGCGTAGCGGGGGGGCAGTTCAGGTGGAGTTCTTC
TRBJ2-3,-,TRBV7-9,-,CASSLAVLGTDTQYF,TGTGCCAGCAGCTTAGCGGTATTAGGAACAGATACGCAGTATTTT
TRBJ2-7,-,TRBV6-1,-,CASSEGVFGDRFEQYF,TGTGCCAGCAGTGAAGGGGTTTTCGGGGACCGGTTCGAGCAGTACTTC
TRBJ1-4,-,TRBV21-1,-,CASRVRFIPLKDIPNEKLFF,TGTGCCAGCAGGGTAAGGTTTATTCCCTTAAAAGATATCCCTAATGAAAAACTGTTTTTT
TRBJ2-2,-,TRBV5-1,-,CASQLGDSSNTGELFF,TGCGCCAGCCAGCTTGGGGACTCCTCGAACACCGGGGAGCTGTTTTTT
TRBJ1-2,once,TRBV29-1,-,CSVAGPTGWDYGYTF,TGCAGCGTTGCTGGACCGACAGGCTGGGACTATGGCTACACCTTC
TRBJ2-5,-,TRBV27,TRBD2,CASSLLGGGAVETQYF,TGTGCCAGCAGTTTACTGGGCGGGGGGGCAGTAGAGACCCAGTACTTC
TRBJ2-3,-,TRBV5-4,-,CASSLWASDTQYF,TGTGCCAGCAGCTTGTGGGCGTCAGATACGCAGTATTTT
TRBJ2-1,-,TRBV6-5,TRBD2,CASSTSGRAGDEQFF,TGTGCCAGCAGTACTAGCGGGAGGGCCGGGGATGAGCAGTTCTTC
TRBJ1-3,-,TRBV10-3,-,CAISSGRGPSGNTIYF,TGTGCCATCAGTTCGGGACGGGGGCCGTCTGGAAACACCATATATTTT
TRBJ2-2,once,TRBV6-1,TRBD1,CASRERGQGTGELFF,TGTGCCAGCAGAGAAAGGGGGCAAGGGACCGGGGAGCTGTTTTTT
TRBJ2-3,once,TRBV5-1,TRBD1,CASSSRGRETDTQYF,TGCGCCAGCAGCTCCAGGGGGAGAGAGACAGATACGCAGTATTTT
TRBJ2-1,once,TRBV5-1,TRBD1,CASSLSTGKGNEQFF,TGCGCCAGCAGCTTGTCGACAGGGAAAGGCAATGAGCAGTTCTTC
TRBJ2-3,-,TRBV7-3,-,CASSLMRGSTDTQYF,TGTGCCAGCAGCTTAATGCGCGGAAGCACAGATACGCAGTATTTT